This T cell receptor beta chain emerged from a study of Ad26.COV2.S vaccination and SARS-CoV-2 variants. Comment on this clone: Its target is unknown.

General study findings and limits: Responses of spike-specific T cells (both CD8+ and CD4+) reportedly showed substantial breadth after vaccination.

Assay: immunoSEQ multiplex PCR; the TCRdb copy retains only in-frame clones and omits some. This table holds about 320,000 clones, roughly 84% found once. The treatment here: around 19 received Ad26.COV2.S at low or high dose, single or two shots; about 5 received placebo; per-sample allocation not given. Day 63 following the first vaccine or placebo injection was when the samples were taken. Donor was an adult aged 18-55 years in Boston. The CDR3 extends over 15 amino acids. Trimming removed 4 bases from V and 6 bases from J, with 18 bases in between. The germline V gene encodes CDR1 MGHDK and CDR2 SYGVNS.

The TCR originated in a person aged 18-65 years who received the Ad26.COV2.S COVID-19 vaccine or a placebo. The source material was peripheral blood, sampled in a trial of Ad26.COV2.S vaccine versus placebo. V gene TRBV25-1 combines with J gene TRBJ1-2; tentative D call: TRBD1 (5 bases). The CDR3 is CASSGPGRVGNGYTF. CDR3 DNA: TGTGCCAGCAGTGGGCCTGGCAGGGTCGGAAATGGCTACACCTTC.